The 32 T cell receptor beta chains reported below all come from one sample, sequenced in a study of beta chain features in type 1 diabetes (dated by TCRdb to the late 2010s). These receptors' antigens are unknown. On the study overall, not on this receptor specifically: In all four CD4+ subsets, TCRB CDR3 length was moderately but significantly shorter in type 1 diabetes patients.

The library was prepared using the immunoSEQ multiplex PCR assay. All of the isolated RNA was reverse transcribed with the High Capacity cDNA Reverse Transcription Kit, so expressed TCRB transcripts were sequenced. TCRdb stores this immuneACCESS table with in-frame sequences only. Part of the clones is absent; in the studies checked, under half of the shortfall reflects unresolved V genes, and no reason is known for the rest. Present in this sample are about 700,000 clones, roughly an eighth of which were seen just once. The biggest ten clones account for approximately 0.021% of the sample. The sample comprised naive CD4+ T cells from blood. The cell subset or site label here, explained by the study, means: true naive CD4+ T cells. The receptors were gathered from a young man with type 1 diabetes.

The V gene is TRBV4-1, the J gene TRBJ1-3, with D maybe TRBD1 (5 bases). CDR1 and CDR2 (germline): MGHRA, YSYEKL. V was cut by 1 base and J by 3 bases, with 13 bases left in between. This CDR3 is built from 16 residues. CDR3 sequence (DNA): TGCGCCAGCAGCCAAGTTTCAGCAGGGAGTGGAAACACCATATATTTT. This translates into CASSQVSAGSGNTIYF.

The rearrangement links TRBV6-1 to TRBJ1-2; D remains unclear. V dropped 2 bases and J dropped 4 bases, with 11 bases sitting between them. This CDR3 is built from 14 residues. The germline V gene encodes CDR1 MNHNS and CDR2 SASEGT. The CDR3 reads CASSEQSASYGYTF. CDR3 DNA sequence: TGTGCCAGCAGTGAACAGTCAGCTTCCTATGGCTACACCTTC.

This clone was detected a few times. The CDR3 here is CAWSGSAFYGYTF. The CDR3 DNA is TGTGCCTGGAGCGGCTCAGCCTTCTATGGCTACACCTTC. The chain employs TRBV30 and TRBJ1-2, with D unclear. This CDR3 is 13 amino acids long. CDR1 is GTSNPN and CDR2 is SVGIG in the germline V gene (reference sequence). Trimming removed 3 bases at V and 4 bases at J, with 12 bases between.

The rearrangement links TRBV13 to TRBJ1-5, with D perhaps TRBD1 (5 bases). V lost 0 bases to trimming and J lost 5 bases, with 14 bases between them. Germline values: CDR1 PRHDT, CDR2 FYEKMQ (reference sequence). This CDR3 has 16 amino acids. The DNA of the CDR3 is TGTGCCAGCAGCTTAGGATCTTGGGGCAGGTATCAGCCCCAGCATTTT. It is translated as CASSLGSWGRYQPQHF.

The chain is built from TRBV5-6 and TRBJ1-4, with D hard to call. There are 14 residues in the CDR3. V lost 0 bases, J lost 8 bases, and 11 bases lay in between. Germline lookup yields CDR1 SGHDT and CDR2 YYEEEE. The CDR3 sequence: CASSLVGRMEKLFF. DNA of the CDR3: TGTGCCAGCAGCTTGGTAGGACGGATGGAAAAACTGTTTTTT.

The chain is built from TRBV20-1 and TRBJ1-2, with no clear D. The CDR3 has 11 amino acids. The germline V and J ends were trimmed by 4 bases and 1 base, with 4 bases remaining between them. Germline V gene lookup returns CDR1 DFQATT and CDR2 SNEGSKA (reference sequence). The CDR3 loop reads CSATNNYGYTF. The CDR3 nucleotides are TGCAGTGCTACAAATAACTATGGCTACACCTTC.

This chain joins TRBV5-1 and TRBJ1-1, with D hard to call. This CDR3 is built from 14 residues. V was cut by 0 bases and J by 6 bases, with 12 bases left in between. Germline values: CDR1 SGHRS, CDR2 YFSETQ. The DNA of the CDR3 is TGCGCCAGCAGCTTGGACGGGTTTATCGCTGAAGCTTTCTTT. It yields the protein CASSLDGFIAEAFF.

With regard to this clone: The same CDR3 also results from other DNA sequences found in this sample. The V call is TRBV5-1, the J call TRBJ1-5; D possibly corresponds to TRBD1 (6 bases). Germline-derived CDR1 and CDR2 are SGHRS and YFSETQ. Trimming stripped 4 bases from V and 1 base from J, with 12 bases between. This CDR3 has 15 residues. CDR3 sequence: CASSPGQGSNQPQHF. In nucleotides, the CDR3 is TGCGCCAGCAGCCCAGGGCAGGGGAGCAATCAGCCCCAGCATTTT.

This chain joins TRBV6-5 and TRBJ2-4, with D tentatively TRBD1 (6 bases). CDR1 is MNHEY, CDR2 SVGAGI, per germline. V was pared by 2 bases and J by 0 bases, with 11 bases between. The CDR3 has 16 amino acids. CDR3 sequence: CASSYAGAGAKNIQYF. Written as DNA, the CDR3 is TGTGCCAGCAGTTACGCAGGGGCCGGAGCCAAAAACATTCAGTACTTC.

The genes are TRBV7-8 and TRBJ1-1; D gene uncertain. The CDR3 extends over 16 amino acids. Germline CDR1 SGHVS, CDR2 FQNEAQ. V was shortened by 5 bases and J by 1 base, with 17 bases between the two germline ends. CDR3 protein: CASSPLYGGANTEAFF. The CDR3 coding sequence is TGTGCCAGCAGCCCACTCTACGGCGGCGCGAACACTGAAGCTTTCTTT. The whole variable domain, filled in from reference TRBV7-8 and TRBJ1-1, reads GAGVSQSPRYKVAKRGQDVALRCDPISGHVSLFWYQQALGQGPEFLTYFQNEAQLDKSGLPSDRFFAERPEGSVSTLKIQRTQQEDSAVYLCASSPLYGGANTEAFFGQGTRLTVV.

The CDR3 loop is CASSSWDSRSSPYNEQFF. The CDR3 DNA follows: TGTGCCAGCAGCTCTTGGGACAGCCGTTCCTCCCCCTACAATGAGCAGTTCTTC. The chain couples TRBV13 to TRBJ2-1; 7 bases agree with TRBD1. Germline V gene data show CDR1 as PRHDT and CDR2 as FYEKMQ (reference sequence). V was clipped by 4 bases and J by 2 bases; unmatched bases: 14. There are 18 residues in the CDR3.

The CDR3 region is CASSLQASPAAFF. The CDR3 coding sequence is TGTGCCAGCAGCTTGCAGGCCTCCCCCGCGGCTTTCTTT. This chain connects TRBV5-6 to TRBJ1-1; D is unclear. Trimming removed 1 base from V and 11 bases from J, with 15 bases in between. This CDR3 is 13 amino acids long. Germline V gene lookup returns CDR1 SGHDT and CDR2 YYEEEE.

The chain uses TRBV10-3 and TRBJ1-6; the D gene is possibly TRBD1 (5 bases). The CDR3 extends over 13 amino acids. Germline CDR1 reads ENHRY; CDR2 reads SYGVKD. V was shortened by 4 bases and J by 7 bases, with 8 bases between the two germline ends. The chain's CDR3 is CAISGGGNSPLHF. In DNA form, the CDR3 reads TGTGCCATCAGTGGTGGGGGGAATTCACCCCTCCACTTT.

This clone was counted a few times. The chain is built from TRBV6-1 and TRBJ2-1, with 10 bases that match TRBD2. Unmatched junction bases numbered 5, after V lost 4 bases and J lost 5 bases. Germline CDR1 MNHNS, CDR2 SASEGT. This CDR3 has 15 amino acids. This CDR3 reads CASSATSGVNNEQFF. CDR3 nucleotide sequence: TGTGCCAGCAGTGCTACTAGCGGGGTTAACAATGAGCAGTTCTTC.

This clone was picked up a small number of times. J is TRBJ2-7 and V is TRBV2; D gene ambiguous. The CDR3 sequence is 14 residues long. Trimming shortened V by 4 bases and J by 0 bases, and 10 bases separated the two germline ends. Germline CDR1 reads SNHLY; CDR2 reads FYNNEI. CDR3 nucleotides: TGTGCCAGCAGTGCTACAGAGGACTCCTACGAGCAGTACTTC. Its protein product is CASSATEDSYEQYF.

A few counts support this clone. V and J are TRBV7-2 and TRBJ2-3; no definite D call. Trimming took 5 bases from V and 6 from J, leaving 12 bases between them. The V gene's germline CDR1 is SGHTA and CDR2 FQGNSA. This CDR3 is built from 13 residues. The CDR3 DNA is TGTGCCAGCAGCGCTCGAGCAAGCGATACGCAGTATTTT. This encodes CASSARASDTQYF. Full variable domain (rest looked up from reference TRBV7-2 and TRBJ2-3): GAGVSQSPSNKVTEKGKDVELRCDPISGHTALYWYRQSLGQGLEFLIYFQGNSAPDKSGLPSDRFSAERTGGSVSTLTIQRTQQEDSAVYLCASSARASDTQYFGPGTRLTVL.

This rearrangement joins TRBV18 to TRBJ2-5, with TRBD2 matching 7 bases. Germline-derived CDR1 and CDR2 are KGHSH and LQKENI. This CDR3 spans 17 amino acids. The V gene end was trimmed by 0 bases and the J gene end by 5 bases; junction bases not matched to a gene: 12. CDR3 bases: TGTGCCAGCTCACCACCGTTGGGAGAGGGAGGGTCGGAGACCCAGTACTTC. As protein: CASSPPLGEGGSETQYF.

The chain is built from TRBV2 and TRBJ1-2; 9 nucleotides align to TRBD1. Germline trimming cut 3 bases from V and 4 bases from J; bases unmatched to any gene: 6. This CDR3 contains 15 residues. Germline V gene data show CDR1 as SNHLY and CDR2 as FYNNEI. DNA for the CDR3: TGTGCCAGCAGTGACTACAGGGGGCTTGGCTATGGCTACACCTTC. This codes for CASSDYRGLGYGYTF.

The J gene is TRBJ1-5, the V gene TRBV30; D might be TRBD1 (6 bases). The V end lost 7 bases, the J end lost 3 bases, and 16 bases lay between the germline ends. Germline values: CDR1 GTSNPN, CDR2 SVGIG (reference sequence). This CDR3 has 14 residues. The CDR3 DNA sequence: TGTGCCTACGGACCACAGGGTCACAATCAGCCCCAGCATTTT. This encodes CAYGPQGHNQPQHF. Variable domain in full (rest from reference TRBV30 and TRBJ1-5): SQTIHQWPATLVQPVGSPLSLECTVEGTSNPNLYWYRQAAGRGLQLLFYSVGIGQISSEVPQNLSASRPQDRQFILSSKKLLLSDSGFYLCAYGPQGHNQPQHFGDGTRLSIL.

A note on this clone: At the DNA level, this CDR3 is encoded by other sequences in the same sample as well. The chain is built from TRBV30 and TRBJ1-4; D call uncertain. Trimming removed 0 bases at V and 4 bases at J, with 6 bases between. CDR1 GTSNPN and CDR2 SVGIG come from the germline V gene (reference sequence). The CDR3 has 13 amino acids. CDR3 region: CAWSVGHNEKLFF. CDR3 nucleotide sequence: TGTGCCTGGAGTGTAGGGCATAATGAAAAACTGTTTTTT.

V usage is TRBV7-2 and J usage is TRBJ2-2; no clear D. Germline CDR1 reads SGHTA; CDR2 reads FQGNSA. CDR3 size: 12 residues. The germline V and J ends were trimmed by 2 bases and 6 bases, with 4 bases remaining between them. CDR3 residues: CASSLYSGELFF. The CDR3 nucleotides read TGTGCCAGCAGCTTATACTCCGGGGAGCTGTTTTTT.

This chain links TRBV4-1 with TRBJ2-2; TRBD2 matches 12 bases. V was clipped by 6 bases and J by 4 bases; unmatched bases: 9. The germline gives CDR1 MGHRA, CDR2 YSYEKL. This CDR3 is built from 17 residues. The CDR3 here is CASRLAGGRGSTGELFF. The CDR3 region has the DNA TGCGCCAGCAGACTAGCGGGGGGCAGAGGATCCACCGGGGAGCTGTTTTTT.

As DNA, the CDR3 is TGTGCCAGCAGCTTAGCATATCAGGGGTACAAAAACATTCAGTACTTC. It is translated as CASSLAYQGYKNIQYF. The chain combines TRBV7-9 with TRBJ2-4; tentative D call: TRBD1 (6 bases). V was cut by 0 bases and J by 3 bases, with 12 bases left in between. Germline lookup yields CDR1 SEHNR and CDR2 FQNEAQ (reference sequence). The CDR3 length is 16 residues.

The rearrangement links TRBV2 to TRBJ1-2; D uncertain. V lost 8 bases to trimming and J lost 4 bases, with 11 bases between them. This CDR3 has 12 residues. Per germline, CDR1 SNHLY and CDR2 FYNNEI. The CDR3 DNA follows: TGTGCCAGCGGAGGGCAAGCCTATGGCTACACCTTC. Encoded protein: CASGGQAYGYTF. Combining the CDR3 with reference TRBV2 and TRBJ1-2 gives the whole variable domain EPEVTQTPSHQVTQMGQEVILRCVPISNHLYFYWYRQILGQKVEFLVSFYNNEISEKSEIFDDQFSVERPDGSNFTLKIRSTKLEDSAMYFCASGGQAYGYTFGSGTRLTVV.

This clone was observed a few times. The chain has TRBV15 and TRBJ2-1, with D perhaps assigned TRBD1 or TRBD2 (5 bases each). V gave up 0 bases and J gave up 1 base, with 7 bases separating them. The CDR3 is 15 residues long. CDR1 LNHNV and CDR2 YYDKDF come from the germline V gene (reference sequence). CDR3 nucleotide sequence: TGTGCCACCAGCAGAGAGGGGGTTTCCTACAATGAGCAGTTCTTC. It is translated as CATSREGVSYNEQFF.

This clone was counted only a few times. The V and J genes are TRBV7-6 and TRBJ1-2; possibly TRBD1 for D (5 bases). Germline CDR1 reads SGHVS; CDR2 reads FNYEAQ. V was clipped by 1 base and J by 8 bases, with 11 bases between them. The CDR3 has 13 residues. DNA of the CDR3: TGTGCCAGCAGCTTAGGGCAGGGAAGCGGCTACACCTTC. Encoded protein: CASSLGQGSGYTF.

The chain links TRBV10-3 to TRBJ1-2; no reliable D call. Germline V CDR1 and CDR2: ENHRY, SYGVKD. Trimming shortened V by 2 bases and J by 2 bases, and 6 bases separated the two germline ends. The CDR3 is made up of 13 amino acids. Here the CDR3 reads CAISEGENYGYTF. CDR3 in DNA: TGTGCCATCAGTGAGGGGGAAAACTATGGCTACACCTTC.

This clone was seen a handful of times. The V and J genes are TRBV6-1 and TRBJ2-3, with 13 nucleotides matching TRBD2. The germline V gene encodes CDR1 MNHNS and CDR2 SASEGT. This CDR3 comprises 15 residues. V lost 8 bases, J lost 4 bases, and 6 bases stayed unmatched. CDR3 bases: TGTGCCAGCTACAGACTAGCGGGGGGCTCAGATACGCAGTATTTT. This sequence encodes CASYRLAGGSDTQYF.

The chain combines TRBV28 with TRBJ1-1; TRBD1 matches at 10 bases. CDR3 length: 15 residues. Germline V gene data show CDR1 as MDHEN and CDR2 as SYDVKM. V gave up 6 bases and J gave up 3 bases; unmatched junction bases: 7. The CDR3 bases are TGTGCCAGCAGCCGGGGACAGGGGAAGTACACTGAAGCTTTCTTT. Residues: CASSRGQGKYTEAFF.

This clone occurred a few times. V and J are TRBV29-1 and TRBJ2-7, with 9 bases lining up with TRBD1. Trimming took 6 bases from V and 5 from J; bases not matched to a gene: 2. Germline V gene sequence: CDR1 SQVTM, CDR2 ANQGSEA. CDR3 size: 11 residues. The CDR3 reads CSVRTGDEQYF. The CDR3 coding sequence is TGCAGCGTAAGGACAGGGGACGAGCAGTACTTC.

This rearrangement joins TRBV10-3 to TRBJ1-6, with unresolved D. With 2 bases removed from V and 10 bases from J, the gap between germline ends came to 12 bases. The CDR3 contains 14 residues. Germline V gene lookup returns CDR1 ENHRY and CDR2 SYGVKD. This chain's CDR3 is CAISEGVFGSPLHF. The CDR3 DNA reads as TGTGCCATCAGTGAGGGGGTATTTGGATCACCCCTCCACTTT.

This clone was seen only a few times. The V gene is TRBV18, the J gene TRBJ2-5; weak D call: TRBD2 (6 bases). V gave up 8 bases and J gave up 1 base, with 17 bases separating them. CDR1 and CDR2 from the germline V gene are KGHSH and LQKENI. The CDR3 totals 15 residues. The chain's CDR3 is CASAGRGPSQETQYF. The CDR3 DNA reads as TGTGCCAGCGCGGGACGGGGACCGAGCCAAGAGACCCAGTACTTC.